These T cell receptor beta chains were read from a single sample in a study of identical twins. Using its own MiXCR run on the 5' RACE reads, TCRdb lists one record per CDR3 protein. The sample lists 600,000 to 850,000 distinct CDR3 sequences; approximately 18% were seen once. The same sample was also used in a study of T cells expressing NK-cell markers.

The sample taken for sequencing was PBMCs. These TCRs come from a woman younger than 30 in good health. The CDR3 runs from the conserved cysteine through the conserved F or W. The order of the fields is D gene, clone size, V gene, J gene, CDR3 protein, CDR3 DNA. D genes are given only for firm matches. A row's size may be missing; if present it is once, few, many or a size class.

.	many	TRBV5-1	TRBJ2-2	CASSLGLPNTGELFF	TGCGCCAGCAGCTTGGGCTTGCCGAACACCGGGGAGCTGTTTTTT
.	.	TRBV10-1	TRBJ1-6	CASSESWASPLHF	TGCGCCAGCAGTGAGTCGTGGGCTTCACCCCTCCACTTT
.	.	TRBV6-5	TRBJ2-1	CASSLGIGEQFF	TGTGCCAGCAGTTTAGGGATCGGGGAGCAGTTCTTC
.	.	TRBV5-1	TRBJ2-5	CASSLGLPQGETQYF	TGCGCCAGCAGCTTAGGACTACCGCAGGGGGAGACCCAGTACTTC
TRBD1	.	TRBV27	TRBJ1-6	CASSFPPGQGASPLHF	TGTGCCAGCAGTTTCCCACCGGGACAGGGGGCATCACCCCTCCACTTT
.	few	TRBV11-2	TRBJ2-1	CASEWGWVHEQFF	TGTGCCAGCGAATGGGGGTGGGTCCATGAGCAGTTCTTC
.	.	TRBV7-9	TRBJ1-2	CASSGGGLFLYGYTF	TGTGCCAGCAGCGGGGGGGGCCTCTTCCTCTATGGCTACACCTTC
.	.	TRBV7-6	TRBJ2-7	CASSSTGTAQPTKQYF	TGTGCCAGCAGCTCAACCGGGACGGCCCAGCCTACGAAGCAGTACTTC
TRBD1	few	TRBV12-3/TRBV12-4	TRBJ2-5	CASSLRPGQGEETQYF	TGTGCCAGCAGTTTGCGCCCGGGACAGGGGGAAGAGACCCAGTACTTC
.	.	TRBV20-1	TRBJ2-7	CSARDLRTAAYEQYF	TGCAGTGCTAGAGATCTTCGGACAGCAGCCTACGAGCAGTACTTC
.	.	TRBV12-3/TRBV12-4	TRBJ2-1	CASSFWLTSSYNEQFF	TGTGCCAGCAGTTTTTGGCTGACTAGCTCCTACAATGAGCAGTTCTTC
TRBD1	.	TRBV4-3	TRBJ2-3	CASSQDRQDRVGDTQYF	TGCGCCAGCAGCCAAGATCGTCAGGACAGGGTAGGAGATACGCAGTATTTT
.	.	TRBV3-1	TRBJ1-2	CASSRGGRDDGYTF	TGTGCCAGCAGCCGGGGAGGGCGAGACGATGGCTACACCTTC
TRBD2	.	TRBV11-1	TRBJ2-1	CASSPGTSGGGSYNEQFF	TGTGCCAGCAGCCCCGGGACTAGCGGGGGAGGCTCCTACAATGAGCAGTTCTTC
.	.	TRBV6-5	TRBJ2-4	CASSYNPSRDIQYF	TGTGCCAGCAGTTACAACCCATCCCGGGACATTCAGTACTTC
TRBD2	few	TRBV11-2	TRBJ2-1	CASSKRGRADNEQFF	TGTGCCAGCAGCAAACGGGGGAGGGCGGACAATGAGCAGTTCTTC
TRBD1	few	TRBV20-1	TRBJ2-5	CSASLTGETQYF	TGCAGTGCTAGCTTGACAGGGGAGACCCAGTACTTC
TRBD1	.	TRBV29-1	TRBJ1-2	CSVEPMRQGHYGYTF	TGCAGCGTTGAACCCATGAGACAGGGGCACTATGGCTACACCTTC
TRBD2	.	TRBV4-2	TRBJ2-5	CDSSQEASGQETQYF	TGTGACAGCAGCCAAGAGGCTAGCGGGCAAGAGACCCAGTACTTC
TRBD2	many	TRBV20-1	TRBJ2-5	CSARDLAGGDQETQYF	TGCAGTGCTAGAGATTTAGCGGGGGGGGACCAAGAGACCCAGTACTTC
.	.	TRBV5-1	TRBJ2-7	CASSLDRGSWDRAYEQYF	TGCGCCAGCAGCTTGGATCGGGGAAGCTGGGACCGAGCCTACGAGCAGTACTTC
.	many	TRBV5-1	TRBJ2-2	CASSLPGELFF	TGTGCCAGCAGCTTACCCGGGGAGCTGTTTTTT
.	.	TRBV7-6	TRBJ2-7	CASSLVKGMVRGAYEQYF	TGTGCCAGCAGCTTAGTTAAAGGGATGGTCCGGGGCGCCTACGAGCAGTACTTC
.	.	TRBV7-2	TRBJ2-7	CASSLTPAGSYEQYF	TGTGCCAGCAGCTTAACTCCGGCGGGGTCCTACGAGCAGTACTTC
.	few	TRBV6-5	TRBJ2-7	CASSYLGGYEQYF	TGTGCCAGCAGTTACTTAGGGGGCTACGAGCAGTACTTC
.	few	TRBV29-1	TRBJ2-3	CSVGGPDTQYF	TGCAGCGTTGGGGGGCCAGATACGCAGTATTTT
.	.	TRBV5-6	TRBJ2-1	CASSLGREGSEFF	TGTGCCAGCAGCTTGGGGCGGGAAGGCTCGGAGTTCTTC
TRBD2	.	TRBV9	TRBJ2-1	CASSVVTSGRALGGEQFF	TGTGCCAGCAGCGTAGTGACTAGCGGGAGGGCCTTAGGGGGAGAGCAGTTCTTC
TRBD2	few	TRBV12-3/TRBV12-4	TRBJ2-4	CASSLGQSGGQAKNIQYF	TGTGCCAGCAGTTTAGGACAGAGCGGGGGACAAGCCAAAAACATTCAGTACTTC
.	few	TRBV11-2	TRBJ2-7	CASSLDPWGSYYEQYF	TGTGCCAGCAGCCTCGACCCTTGGGGCAGCTACTACGAGCAGTACTTC
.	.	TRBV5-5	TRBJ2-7	CASSRGSWYEQYF	TGTGCCAGCAGCAGAGGGAGTTGGTACGAGCAGTACTTC